This T cell receptor beta chain was identified during a study of blood T cell repertoires in COVID-19. As for the study in general: PBMCs, B-cell-depleted T cells, or T cells were the source of the cDNA or gDNA that made up the material.

The table came from immunoSEQ multiplex PCR; TCRdb's copy has only in-frame clones and leaves some out. The sample has a few hundred thousand clones, 75% to 95% seen once. Germline CDR1 reads GTSNPN; CDR2 reads SVGIG (reference sequence). This CDR3 region has 12 residues. J was trimmed by 7 bases and V by 4 bases; bases with no gene match: 6. One Seattle source followed patients from active infection through their disease course. The rearrangement joins TRBV30 to TRBJ2-5; 7 nucleotides align to TRBD1. The clonotype comes from a woman in her 30s with COVID-19, enrolled during active disease. Sequences were obtained from peripheral blood. In DNA form, the CDR3 reads TGTGCCTGGACCACAGGGGAAGTGACCCAGTACTTC. Residues: CAWTTGEVTQYF.